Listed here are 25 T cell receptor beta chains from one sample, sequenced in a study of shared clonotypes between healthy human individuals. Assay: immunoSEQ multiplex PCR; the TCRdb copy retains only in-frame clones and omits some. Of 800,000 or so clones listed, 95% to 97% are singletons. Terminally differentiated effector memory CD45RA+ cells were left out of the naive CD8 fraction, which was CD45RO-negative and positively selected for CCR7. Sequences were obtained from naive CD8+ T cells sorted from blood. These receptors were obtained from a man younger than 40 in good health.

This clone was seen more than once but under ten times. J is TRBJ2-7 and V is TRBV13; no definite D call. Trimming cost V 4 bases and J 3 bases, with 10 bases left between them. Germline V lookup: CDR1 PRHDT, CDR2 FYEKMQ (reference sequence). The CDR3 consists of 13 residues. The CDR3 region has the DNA TGTGCCAGCAGCTCGGCCCCTCTCTACGAGCAGTACTTC. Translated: CASSSAPLYEQYF.

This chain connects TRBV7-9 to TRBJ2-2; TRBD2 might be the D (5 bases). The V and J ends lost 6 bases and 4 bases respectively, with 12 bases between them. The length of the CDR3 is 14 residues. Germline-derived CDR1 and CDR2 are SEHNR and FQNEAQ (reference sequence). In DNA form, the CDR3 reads TGTGCCAGCAGTGGGTTAGAGGGCACCGGGGAGCTGTTTTTT. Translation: CASSGLEGTGELFF.

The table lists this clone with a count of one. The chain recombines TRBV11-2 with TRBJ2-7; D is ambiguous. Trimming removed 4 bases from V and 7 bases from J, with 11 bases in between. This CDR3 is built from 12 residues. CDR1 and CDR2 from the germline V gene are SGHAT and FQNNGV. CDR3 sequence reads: CASSYTAREQYF. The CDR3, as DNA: TGTGCCAGCAGCTACACCGCCCGGGAGCAGTACTTC.

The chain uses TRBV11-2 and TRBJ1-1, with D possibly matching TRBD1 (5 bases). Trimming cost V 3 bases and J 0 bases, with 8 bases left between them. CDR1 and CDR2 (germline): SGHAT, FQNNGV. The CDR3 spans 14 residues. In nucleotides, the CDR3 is TGTGCCAGCAGCTTCGGGACGGTGAACACTGAAGCTTTCTTT. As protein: CASSFGTVNTEAFF.

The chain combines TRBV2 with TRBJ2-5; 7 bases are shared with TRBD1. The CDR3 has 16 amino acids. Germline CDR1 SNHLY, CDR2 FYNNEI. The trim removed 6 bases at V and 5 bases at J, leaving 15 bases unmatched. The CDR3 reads CASRDTGTVGEETQYF. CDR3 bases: TGTGCCAGCAGAGATACCGGGACAGTCGGAGAGGAGACCCAGTACTTC.

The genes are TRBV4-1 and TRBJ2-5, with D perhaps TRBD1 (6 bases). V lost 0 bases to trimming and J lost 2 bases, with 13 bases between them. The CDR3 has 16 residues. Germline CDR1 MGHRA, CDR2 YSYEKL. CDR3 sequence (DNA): TGCGCCAGCAGCCAAGAGGCGGCAGGGGCTCAAGAGACCCAGTACTTC. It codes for CASSQEAAGAQETQYF.

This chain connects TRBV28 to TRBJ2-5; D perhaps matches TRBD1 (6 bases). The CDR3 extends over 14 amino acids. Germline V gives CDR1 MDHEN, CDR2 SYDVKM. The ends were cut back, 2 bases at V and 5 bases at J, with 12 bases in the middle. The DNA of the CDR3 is TGTGCCAGCAGTTTACTTTTTACAGGGGAGACCCAGTACTTC. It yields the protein CASSLLFTGETQYF.

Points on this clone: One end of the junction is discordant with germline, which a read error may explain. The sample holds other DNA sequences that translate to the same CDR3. For the CDR3, the DNA is TGTGCTAGCAGCTTAGTAGCGGGAGTCGGCACAGATACGCAGTATTTT. Its protein is CASSLVAGVGTDTQYF. The chain recombines TRBV11-2 with TRBJ2-3; 9 bases agree with TRBD2. Germline loops: CDR1 SGHAT, CDR2 FQNNGV. CDR3 length: 16 residues.

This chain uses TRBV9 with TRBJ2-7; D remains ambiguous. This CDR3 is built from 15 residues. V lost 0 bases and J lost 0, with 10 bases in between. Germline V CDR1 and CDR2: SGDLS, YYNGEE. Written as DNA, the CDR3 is TGTGCCAGCAGCGTAGACTCCCGAAGCTCCTACGAGCAGTACTTC. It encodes CASSVDSRSSYEQYF.

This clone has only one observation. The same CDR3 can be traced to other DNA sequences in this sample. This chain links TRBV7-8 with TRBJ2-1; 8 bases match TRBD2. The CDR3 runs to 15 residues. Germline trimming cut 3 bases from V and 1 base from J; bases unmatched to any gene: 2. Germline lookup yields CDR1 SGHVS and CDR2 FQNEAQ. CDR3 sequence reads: CASSLPSGSYNEQFF. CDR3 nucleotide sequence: TGTGCCAGCAGCTTGCCTAGCGGGTCCTACAATGAGCAGTTCTTC.

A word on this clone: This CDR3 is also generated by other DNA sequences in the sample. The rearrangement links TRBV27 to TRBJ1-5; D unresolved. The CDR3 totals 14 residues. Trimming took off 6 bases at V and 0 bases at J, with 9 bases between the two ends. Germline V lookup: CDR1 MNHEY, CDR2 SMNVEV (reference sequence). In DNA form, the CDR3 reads TGTGCCAGCAGGGATCTGGATAGCAATCAGCCCCAGCATTTT. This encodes CASRDLDSNQPQHF.

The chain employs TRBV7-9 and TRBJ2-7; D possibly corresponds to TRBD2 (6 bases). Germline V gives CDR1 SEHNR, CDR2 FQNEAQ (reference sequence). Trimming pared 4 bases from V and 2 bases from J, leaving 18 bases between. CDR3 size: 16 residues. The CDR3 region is CASSSLSGLGPYEQYF. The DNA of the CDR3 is TGTGCCAGCAGCTCCTTAAGCGGGCTAGGGCCCTACGAGCAGTACTTC. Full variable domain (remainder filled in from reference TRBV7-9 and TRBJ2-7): DTGVSQNPRHKITKRGQNVTFRCDPISEHNRLYWYRQTLGQGPEFLTYFQNEAQLEKSRLLSDRFSAERPKGSFSTLEIQRTEQGDSAMYLCASSSLSGLGPYEQYFGPGTRLTVT.

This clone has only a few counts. CDR3 coding DNA: TGTGCCACCAGCTCCCGGACAGGCTTGGACGAGCAGTACTTC. It translates to CATSSRTGLDEQYF. The chain uses TRBV15 and TRBJ2-7, with TRBD1 identical over 7 bases. CDR1 LNHNV and CDR2 YYDKDF come from the germline V gene (reference sequence). The junction had 9 bases not matched to a gene; V was cut back by 5 bases and J by 5 bases. This CDR3 has 14 amino acids.

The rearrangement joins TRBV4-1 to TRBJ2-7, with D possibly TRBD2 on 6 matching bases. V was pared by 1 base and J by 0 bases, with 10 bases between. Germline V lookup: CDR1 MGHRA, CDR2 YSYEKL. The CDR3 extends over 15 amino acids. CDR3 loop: CASSQVAESSYEQYF. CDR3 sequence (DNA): TGCGCCAGCAGCCAAGTAGCGGAGAGCTCCTACGAGCAGTACTTC.

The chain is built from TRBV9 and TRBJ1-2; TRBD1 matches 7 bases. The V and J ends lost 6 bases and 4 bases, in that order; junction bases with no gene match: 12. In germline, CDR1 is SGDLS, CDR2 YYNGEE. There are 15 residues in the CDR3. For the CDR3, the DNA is TGTGCCAGCACCATCGGGGGGGGACAGTCCTATGGCTACACCTTC. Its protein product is CASTIGGGQSYGYTF.

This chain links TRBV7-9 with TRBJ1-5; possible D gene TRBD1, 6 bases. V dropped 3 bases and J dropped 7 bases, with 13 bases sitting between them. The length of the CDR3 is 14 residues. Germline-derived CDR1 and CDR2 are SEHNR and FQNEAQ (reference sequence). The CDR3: CASSFVGGEQPQHF. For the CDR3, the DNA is TGTGCCAGCAGCTTTGTGGGGGGCGAACAGCCCCAGCATTTT.

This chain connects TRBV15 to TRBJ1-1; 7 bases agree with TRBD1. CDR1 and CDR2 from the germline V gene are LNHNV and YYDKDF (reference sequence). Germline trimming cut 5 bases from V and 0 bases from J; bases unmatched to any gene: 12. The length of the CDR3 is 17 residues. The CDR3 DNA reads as TGTGCCACCAGCCGACGGTGGGAACAGGGGATGAACACTGAAGCTTTCTTT. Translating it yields CATSRRWEQGMNTEAFF.

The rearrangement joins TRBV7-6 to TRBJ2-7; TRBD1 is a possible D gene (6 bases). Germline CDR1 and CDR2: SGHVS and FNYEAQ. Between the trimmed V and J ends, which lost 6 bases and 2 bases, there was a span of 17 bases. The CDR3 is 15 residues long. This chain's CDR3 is CASSSLGDTTYEQYF. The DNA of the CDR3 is TGTGCCAGCAGTTCACTTGGGGACACAACCTACGAGCAGTACTTC.

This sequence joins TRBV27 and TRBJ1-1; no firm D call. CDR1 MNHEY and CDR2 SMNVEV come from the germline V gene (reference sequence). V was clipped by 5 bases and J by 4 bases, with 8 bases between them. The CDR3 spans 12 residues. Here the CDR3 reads CASSDPSTEAFF. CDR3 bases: TGTGCCAGCAGTGACCCCAGCACTGAAGCTTTCTTT.

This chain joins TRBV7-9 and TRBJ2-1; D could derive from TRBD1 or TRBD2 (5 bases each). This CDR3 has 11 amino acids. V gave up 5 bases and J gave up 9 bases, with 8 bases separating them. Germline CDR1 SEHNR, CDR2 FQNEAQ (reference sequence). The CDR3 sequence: CASSHGTEQFF. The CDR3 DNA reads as TGTGCCAGCAGCCACGGGACTGAGCAGTTCTTC. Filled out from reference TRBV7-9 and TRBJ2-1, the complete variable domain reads DTGVSQNPRHKITKRGQNVTFRCDPISEHNRLYWYRQTLGQGPEFLTYFQNEAQLEKSRLLSDRFSAERPKGSFSTLEIQRTEQGDSAMYLCASSHGTEQFFGPGTRLTVL.

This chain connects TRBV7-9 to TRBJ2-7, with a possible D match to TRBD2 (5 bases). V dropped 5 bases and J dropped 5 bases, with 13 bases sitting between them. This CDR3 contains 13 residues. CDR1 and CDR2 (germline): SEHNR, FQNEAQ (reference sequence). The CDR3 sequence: CASSAGPTDEQYF. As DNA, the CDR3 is TGTGCCAGCAGCGCGGGTCCAACCGACGAGCAGTACTTC.

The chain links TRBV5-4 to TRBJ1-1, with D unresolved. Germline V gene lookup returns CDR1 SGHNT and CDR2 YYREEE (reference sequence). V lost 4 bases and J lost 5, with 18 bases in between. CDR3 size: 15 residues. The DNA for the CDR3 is TGTGCCAGCAGCACAGTCGACCGGGTTGGGACTGAAGCTTTCTTT. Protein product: CASSTVDRVGTEAFF.

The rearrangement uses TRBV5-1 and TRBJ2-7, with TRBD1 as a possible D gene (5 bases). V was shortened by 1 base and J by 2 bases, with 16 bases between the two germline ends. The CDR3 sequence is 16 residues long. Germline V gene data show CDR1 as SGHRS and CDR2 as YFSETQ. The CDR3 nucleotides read TGCGCCAGCAGCTTGAGAAAGGGGCCCCCCCCCTACGAGCAGTACTTC. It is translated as CASSLRKGPPPYEQYF.

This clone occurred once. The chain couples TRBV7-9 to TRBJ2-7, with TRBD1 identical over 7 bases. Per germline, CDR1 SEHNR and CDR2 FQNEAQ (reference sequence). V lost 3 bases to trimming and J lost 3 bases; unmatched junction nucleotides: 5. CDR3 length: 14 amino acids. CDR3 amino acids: CASSFPPGGYEQYF. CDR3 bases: TGTGCCAGCAGCTTCCCCCCAGGGGGCTACGAGCAGTACTTC.

The CDR3 DNA is TGTGCCAGCAGCTCCGCAGATACGCAGTATTTT. It codes for CASSSADTQYF. This rearrangement joins TRBV7-9 to TRBJ2-3, with D unresolved. The CDR3 runs 11 residues. Germline loops: CDR1 SEHNR, CDR2 FQNEAQ (reference sequence). The V and J ends lost 4 bases and 4 bases respectively, with 3 bases between them.